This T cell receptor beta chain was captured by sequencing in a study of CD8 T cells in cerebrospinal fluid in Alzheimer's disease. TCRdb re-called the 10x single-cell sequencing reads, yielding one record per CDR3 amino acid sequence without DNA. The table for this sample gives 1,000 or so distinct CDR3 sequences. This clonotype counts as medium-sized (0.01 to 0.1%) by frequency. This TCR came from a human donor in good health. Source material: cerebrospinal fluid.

The chain's CDR3 is CASLSGVNTGELFF. The rearrangement uses TRBV12-3 or TRBV12-4 and TRBJ2-2; TCRdb outputs TRBD2, but without DNA this stays unchecked. This CDR3 contains 14 residues.